This T cell receptor (beta chain) was sequenced for a study of control samples from healthy donors and cancer patients. The data were produced by immunoSEQ multiplex PCR, yet TCRdb's version contains in-frame clones alone and is incomplete. Among under 150,000 clones, approximately 94% were seen once, and the ten largest hold 1.7%. This CDR3 is 13 amino acids long. Trimming stripped 3 bases from V and 4 bases from J, with 9 bases between. This clone was seen many times. The receptor's source is a man over 45 with head and neck cancer. The chain carries TRBV12-3 or TRBV12-4 and TRBJ1-1; D is undetermined. Specimen: PBMCs. The CDR3 region has the DNA TGTGCCAGCAGTTTGAGTGTGGGCACTGAAGCTTTCTTT. Protein product: CASSLSVGTEAFF.